This TCR beta chain emerged from a study of blood T cell repertoires in COVID-19. At the level of the study: The cDNA or gDNA used as material had been derived from T cells, B-cell-depleted T cells, or PBMCs.

The CDR3 totals 12 residues. Germline V CDR1 and CDR2: LGHDT, YNNKEL (reference sequence). V was clipped by 4 bases and J by 7 bases; unmatched bases: 3. The data were produced by immunoSEQ multiplex PCR, yet TCRdb's version contains in-frame clones alone and is incomplete. The sample lists 300,000 or so clones, roughly 82% occurring once. The sequence was obtained from a woman aged 45 to 65 with acute or convalescent COVID-19. The sample consisted of peripheral blood. The gene calls are TRBV3-1 (or the pseudogene TRBV3-2) and TRBJ2-5; 7 bases are a match to TRBD1. The CDR3 sequence: CASSLGTVTQYF. For the CDR3, the DNA is TGTGCCAGCAGCCTCGGGACAGTGACCCAGTACTTC.